This entry lists 5 T cell receptor beta chains sequenced from one sample in a study of T cells in localized non-small cell lung cancer. Using immunoSEQ multiplex PCR, the repertoire was profiled, and TCRdb retains in-frame clones only, with some absent. Found here are some 15,000 clones, more than 65% of them singletons; the top ten hold less than 40%. The sample consisted of peripheral blood, taken before any cancer treatment. The receptors shown here come from a male donor older than 55 with stage I lung adenocarcinoma.

The gene calls are TRBV7-8 and TRBJ2-7; either TRBD1 or TRBD2 may fit D (5 bases each). Germline V gene sequence: CDR1 SGHVS, CDR2 FQNEAQ. The V and J ends lost 3 bases and 0 bases respectively, with 6 bases between them. This CDR3 comprises 13 residues. The CDR3 bases are TGTGCCAGCAGCTTCGGGGCCTCCTACGAGCAGTACTTC. The encoded protein is CASSFGASYEQYF.

The chain employs TRBV2 and TRBJ2-3, with 8 bases lining up with TRBD1. After removal of 3 bases from V and 4 bases from J, the junction contained 6 bases not matched to a gene. The CDR3 contains 15 residues. The germline CDR1 and CDR2 sequences are SNHLY and FYNNEI. CDR3 in DNA: TGTGCCAGCAGTGATGGGACAGGCCGGGCAGATACGCAGTATTTT. Translated: CASSDGTGRADTQYF.

This clone was counted a few times. This chain uses TRBV2 with TRBJ2-7; TRBD1 matches at 10 bases. The CDR3 covers 15 residues. Trimming cost V 6 bases and J 3 bases; bases outside gene matches: 8. Germline V gene sequence: CDR1 SNHLY, CDR2 FYNNEI. CDR3 nucleotides: TGTGCCAGCAGCGTGACAGGGGGCGCCAACTACGAGCAGTACTTC. Protein: CASSVTGGANYEQYF.

The J gene is TRBJ2-7, the V gene TRBV14; tentative D call: TRBD1 (5 bases). This CDR3 comprises 14 residues. Germline V gene sequence: CDR1 SGHDN, CDR2 FVKESK. The V and J ends lost 3 bases and 6 bases respectively, with 15 bases between them. The CDR3 loop is CASSHRALRGEQYF. The CDR3 region has the DNA TGTGCCAGCAGCCACAGGGCGTTGCGAGGCGAGCAGTACTTC.

This clone appeared once. The genes are TRBV30 and TRBJ1-2, with D unclear. V was clipped by 4 bases and J by 0 bases, with 15 bases between them. CDR3 size: 15 residues. Germline CDR1 reads GTSNPN; CDR2 reads SVGIG (reference sequence). CDR3 loop: CAWKSLPASNYGYTF. The CDR3 region has the DNA TGTGCCTGGAAGTCATTGCCTGCTTCTAACTATGGCTACACCTTC.